Below are 8 T cell receptor beta chains sequenced from a single sample in a study of shared clonotypes between healthy human individuals. The repertoire was sequenced with immunoSEQ multiplex PCR; TCRdb's copy has only in-frame clones and lacks some. This sample has roughly 410,000 clones, with about 96% found just once. Source material: memory CD8+ T cells sorted from blood. The subset was: CD45RO+ cells pooled with CCR7-negative TemRA cells. These TCRs come from a man aged 25-45 years in good health.

The chain employs TRBV7-9 and TRBJ2-3, with D perhaps matching TRBD2 (6 bases). The germline CDR1 and CDR2 sequences are SEHNR and FQNEAQ (reference sequence). Between the trimmed V and J ends, which lost 3 bases and 4 bases, there was a span of 17 bases. The CDR3 length is 16 residues. DNA of the CDR3: TGTGCCAGCAGCTTGGTGGGGGGAGACGGCGCAGATACGCAGTATTTT. Its translation: CASSLVGGDGADTQYF.

The chain is built from TRBV30 and TRBJ1-2; no clear D. Between the trimmed V and J ends, which lost 2 bases and 5 bases, there was a span of 9 bases. CDR1 is GTSNPN and CDR2 is SVGIG in the germline V gene (reference sequence). The CDR3 extends over 12 amino acids. CDR3 amino acids: CAWSSRIYGYTF. The CDR3 DNA reads TGTGCCTGGAGTAGCAGGATATATGGCTACACCTTC.

The genes are TRBV7-9 and TRBJ1-1; the match to TRBD1 covers 11 bases. Germline CDR1 SEHNR, CDR2 FQNEAQ (reference sequence). This CDR3 contains 14 residues. V was clipped by 5 bases and J by 1 base; unmatched bases: 0. CDR3 DNA sequence: TGTGCCAGCAGCGGACAGGGGGCGAACACTGAAGCTTTCTTT. It specifies CASSGQGANTEAFF.

This chain uses TRBV6-1 with TRBJ2-1; no definite D call. Germline V gene data show CDR1 as MNHNS and CDR2 as SASEGT. V was clipped by 2 bases and J by 8 bases, with 4 bases between them. The length of the CDR3 is 11 residues. CDR3 residues: CASSERHEQFF. The CDR3 bases are TGTGCCAGCAGTGAACGACATGAGCAGTTCTTC.

The V call is TRBV19, the J call TRBJ1-1; 7 nucleotides align to TRBD1. With 7 bases clipped from V and 5 bases from J, the junction kept 4 bases outside the gene matches. The CDR3 length is 12 residues. The germline V gene has CDR1 LNHDA and CDR2 SQIVND (reference sequence). This CDR3 reads CASNGQATEAFF. The CDR3 bases are TGTGCCAGTAATGGACAGGCAACTGAAGCTTTCTTT.

The chain joins TRBV2 to TRBJ2-1, with 11 bases matching TRBD2. The germline gives CDR1 SNHLY, CDR2 FYNNEI. The CDR3 sequence is 16 residues long. Trimming at V came to 5 bases and at J to 2 bases, leaving 5 bases not matched to a gene. The CDR3 here is CASSLQLAGAYNEQFF. In nucleotides, the CDR3 is TGTGCCAGCAGTCTCCAACTAGCGGGAGCCTACAATGAGCAGTTCTTC.

The rearrangement uses TRBV9 and TRBJ2-3; D is uncertain. This CDR3 spans 15 amino acids. V was cut by 2 bases and J by 2 bases, with 12 bases left in between. Looked up from germline, CDR1 is SGDLS and CDR2 is YYNGEE. The CDR3 DNA reads as TGTGCCAGCAGCGTCCTGGAGACCTTCACAGATACGCAGTATTTT. This translates into CASSVLETFTDTQYF.

The chain joins TRBV15 to TRBJ2-3, with 9 bases matching TRBD1. CDR3 size: 15 residues. The ends lost 3 bases at V and 6 bases at J; junction bases unmatched: 7. The V gene's germline CDR1 is LNHNV and CDR2 YYDKDF (reference sequence). In DNA form, the CDR3 reads TGTGCCACCAGCAGTCCCGGGACAGGGACGGATACGCAGTATTTT. Amino acid sequence: CATSSPGTGTDTQYF.